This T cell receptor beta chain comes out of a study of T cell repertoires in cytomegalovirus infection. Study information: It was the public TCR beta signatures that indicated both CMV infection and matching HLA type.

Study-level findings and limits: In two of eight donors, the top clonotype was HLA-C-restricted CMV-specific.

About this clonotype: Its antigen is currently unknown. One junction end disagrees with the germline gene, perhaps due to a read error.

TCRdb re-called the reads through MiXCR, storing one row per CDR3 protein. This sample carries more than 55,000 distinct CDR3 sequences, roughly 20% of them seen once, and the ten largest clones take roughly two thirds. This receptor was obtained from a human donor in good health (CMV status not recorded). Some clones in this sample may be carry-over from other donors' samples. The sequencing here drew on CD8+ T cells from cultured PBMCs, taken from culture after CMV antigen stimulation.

CDR3 residues: CDSSSDPNTEAFF. In nucleotides, the CDR3 is TGTGACAGCAGTTCGGACCCCAACACTGAAGCTTTCTTT. The chain combines TRBV6-5 with TRBJ1-1, with D unresolved. The CDR3 totals 13 residues. Germline CDR1 and CDR2: MNHEY and SVGAGI.